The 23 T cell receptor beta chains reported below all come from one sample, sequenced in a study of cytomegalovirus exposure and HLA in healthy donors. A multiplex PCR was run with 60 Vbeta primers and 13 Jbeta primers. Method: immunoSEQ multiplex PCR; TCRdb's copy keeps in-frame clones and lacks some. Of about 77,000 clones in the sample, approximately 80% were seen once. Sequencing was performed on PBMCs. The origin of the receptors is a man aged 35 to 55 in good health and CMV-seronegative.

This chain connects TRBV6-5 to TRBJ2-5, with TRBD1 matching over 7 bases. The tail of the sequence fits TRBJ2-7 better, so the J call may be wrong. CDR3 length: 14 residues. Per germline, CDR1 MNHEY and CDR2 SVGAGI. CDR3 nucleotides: TGTGCCAGCACCGGGACAGAGGGGTCCTACGAGCAGTACTTC. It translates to CASTGTEGSYEQYF.

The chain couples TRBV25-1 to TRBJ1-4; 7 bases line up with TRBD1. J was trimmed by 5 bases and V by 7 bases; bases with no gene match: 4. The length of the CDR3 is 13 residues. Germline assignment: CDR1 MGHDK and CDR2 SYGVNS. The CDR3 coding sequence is TGTGCCAGCAATAAACAGGGGAATGAAAAACTGTTTTTT. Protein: CASNKQGNEKLFF.

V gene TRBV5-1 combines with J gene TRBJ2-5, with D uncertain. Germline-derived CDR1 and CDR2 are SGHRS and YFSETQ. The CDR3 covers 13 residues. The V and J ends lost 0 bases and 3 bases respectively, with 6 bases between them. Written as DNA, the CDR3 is TGCGCCAGCAGCTTGGTGGCAAAAGAGACCCAGTACTTC. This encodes CASSLVAKETQYF.

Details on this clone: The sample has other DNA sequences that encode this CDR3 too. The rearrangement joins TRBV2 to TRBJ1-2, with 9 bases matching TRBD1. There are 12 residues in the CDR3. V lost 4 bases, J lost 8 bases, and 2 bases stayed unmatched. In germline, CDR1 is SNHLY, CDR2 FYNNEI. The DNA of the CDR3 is TGTGCCAGCAGTGGGACAGGGGCCGGCTACACCTTC. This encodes CASSGTGAGYTF.

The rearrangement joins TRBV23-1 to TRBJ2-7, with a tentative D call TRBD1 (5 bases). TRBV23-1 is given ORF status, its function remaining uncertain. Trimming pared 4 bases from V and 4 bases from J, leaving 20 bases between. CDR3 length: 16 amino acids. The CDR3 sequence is CASSLRSGLRSYEQYF. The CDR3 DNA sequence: TGCGCCAGCAGTCTCAGGTCAGGGCTTCGGTCTTACGAGCAGTACTTC.

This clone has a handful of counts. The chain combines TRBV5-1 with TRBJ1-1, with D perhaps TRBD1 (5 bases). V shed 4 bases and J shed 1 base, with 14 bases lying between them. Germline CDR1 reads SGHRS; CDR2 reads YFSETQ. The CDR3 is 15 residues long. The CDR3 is CASSRLGDWNTEAFF. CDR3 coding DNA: TGCGCCAGCAGCCGGCTAGGGGACTGGAACACTGAAGCTTTCTTT.

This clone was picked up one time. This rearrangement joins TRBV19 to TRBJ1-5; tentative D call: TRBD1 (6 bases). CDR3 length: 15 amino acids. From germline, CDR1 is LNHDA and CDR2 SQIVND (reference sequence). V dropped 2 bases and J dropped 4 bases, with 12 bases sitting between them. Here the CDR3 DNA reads TGTGCCAGTAGTATATCGAGGGGGGGAAATCAGCCCCAGCATTTT. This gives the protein CASSISRGGNQPQHF.

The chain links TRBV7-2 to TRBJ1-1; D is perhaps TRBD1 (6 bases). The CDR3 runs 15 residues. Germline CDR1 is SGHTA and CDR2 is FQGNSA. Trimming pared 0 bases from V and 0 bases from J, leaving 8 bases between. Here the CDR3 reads CASSLAQGMNTEAFF. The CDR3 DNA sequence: TGTGCCAGCAGCTTAGCACAGGGCATGAACACTGAAGCTTTCTTT. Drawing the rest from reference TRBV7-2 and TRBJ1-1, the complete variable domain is GAGVSQSPSNKVTEKGKDVELRCDPISGHTALYWYRQSLGQGLEFLIYFQGNSAPDKSGLPSDRFSAERTGGSVSTLTIQRTQQEDSAVYLCASSLAQGMNTEAFFGQGTRLTVV.

CDR3 loop: CASSEEETYEQYF. As DNA, the CDR3 is TGTGCCAGCAGTGAGGAGGAGACCTACGAGCAGTACTTC. The chain couples TRBV6-6 to TRBJ2-7, with D possibly being TRBD2 (5 bases). The CDR3 consists of 13 residues. Germline lookup yields CDR1 MNHNY and CDR2 SVGAGI (reference sequence). The V and J ends lost 5 bases and 2 bases respectively, with 10 bases between them.

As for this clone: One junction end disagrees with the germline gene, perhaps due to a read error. CDR3 DNA sequence: TGCAGCGCACGCGGGACAGGGTTGTACGAGCAGCACTTC. It translates to CSARGTGLYEQHF. The chain employs TRBV29-1 and TRBJ2-7; TRBD1 matches at 9 bases. The CDR3 runs 13 residues. Germline V CDR1 and CDR2: SQVTM, ANQGSEA.

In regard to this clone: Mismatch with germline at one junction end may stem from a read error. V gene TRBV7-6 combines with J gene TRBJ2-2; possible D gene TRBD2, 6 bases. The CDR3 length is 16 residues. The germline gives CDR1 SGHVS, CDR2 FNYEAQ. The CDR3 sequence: CACSLEDSGYTGELFF. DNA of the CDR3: TGTGCCTGCAGCTTAGAAGACAGCGGGTACACCGGGGAGCTGTTTTTT.

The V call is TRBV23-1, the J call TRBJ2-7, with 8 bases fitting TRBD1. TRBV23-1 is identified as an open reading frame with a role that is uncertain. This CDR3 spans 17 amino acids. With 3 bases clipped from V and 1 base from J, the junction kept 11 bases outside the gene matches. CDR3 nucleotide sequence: TGCGCCAGCAGTCATTCCGGGACAGGTCGGATATCCTACGAGCAGTACTTC. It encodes CASSHSGTGRISYEQYF.

The CDR3 region is CASSPPTGLTGNTIYF. The CDR3, as DNA: TGTGCCAGCTCACCACCGACAGGGCTGACTGGAAACACCATATATTTT. The V call is TRBV18, the J call TRBJ1-3, with TRBD1 matching 7 bases. The germline gives CDR1 KGHSH, CDR2 LQKENI. The CDR3 extends over 16 amino acids. With V trimmed by 0 bases and J by 2 bases, 4 bases remained unmatched.

The CDR3 nucleotides are TGTGCCAGCACCCTGGGGGGGGCCCCCGGGGAGCTGTTTTTT. It codes for CASTLGGAPGELFF. This rearrangement joins TRBV27 to TRBJ2-2; a weak D match, TRBD2 (7 bases). With 7 bases removed from V and 6 bases from J, the gap between germline ends came to 15 bases. The CDR3 contains 14 residues. CDR1 is MNHEY and CDR2 is SMNVEV in the germline V gene (reference sequence).

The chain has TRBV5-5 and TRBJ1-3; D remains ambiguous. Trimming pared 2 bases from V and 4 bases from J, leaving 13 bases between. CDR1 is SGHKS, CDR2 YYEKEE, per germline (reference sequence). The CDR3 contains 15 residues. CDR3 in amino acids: CASSFPIELGNTIYF. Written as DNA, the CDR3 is TGTGCCAGCAGCTTTCCAATAGAGCTCGGAAACACCATATATTTT.

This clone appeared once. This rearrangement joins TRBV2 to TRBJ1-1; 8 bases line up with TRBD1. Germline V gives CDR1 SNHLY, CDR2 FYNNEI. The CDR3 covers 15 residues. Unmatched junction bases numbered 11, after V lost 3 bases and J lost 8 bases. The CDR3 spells CASSDPGTGAGEAFF. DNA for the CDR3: TGTGCCAGCAGTGACCCCGGGACAGGAGCTGGGGAAGCTTTCTTT. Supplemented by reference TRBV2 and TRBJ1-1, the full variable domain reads EPEVTQTPSHQVTQMGQEVILRCVPISNHLYFYWYRQILGQKVEFLVSFYNNEISEKSEIFDDQFSVERPDGSNFTLKIRSTKLEDSAMYFCASSDPGTGAGEAFFGQGTRLTVV.

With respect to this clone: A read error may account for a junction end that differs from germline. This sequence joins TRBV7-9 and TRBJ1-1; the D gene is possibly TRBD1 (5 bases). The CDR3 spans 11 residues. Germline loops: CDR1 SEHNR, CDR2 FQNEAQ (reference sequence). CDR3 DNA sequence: TGTTCCAGCAGCTTAAACAGGCAAGCTTTCTTT. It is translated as CSSSLNRQAFF.

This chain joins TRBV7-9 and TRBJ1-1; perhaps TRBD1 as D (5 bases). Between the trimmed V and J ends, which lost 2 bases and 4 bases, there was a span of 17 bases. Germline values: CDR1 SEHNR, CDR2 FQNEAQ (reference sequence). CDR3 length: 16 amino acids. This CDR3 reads CASSLQPPGGGTEAFF. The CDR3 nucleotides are TGTGCCAGCAGCTTACAGCCCCCGGGGGGTGGCACTGAAGCTTTCTTT.

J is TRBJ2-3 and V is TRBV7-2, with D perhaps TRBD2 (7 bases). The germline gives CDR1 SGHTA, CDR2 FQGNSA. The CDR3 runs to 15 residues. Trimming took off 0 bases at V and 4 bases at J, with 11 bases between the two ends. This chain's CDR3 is CASSLAGGGADTQYF. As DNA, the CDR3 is TGTGCCAGCAGCTTAGCGGGGGGGGGCGCAGATACGCAGTATTTT.

CDR3 nucleotide sequence: TGTGCCAGTAGGGAGCTTTTGGGGGGAAATTCACCCCTCCACTTT. Translation gives CASRELLGGNSPLHF. The V and J genes are TRBV19 and TRBJ1-6, with D perhaps matching TRBD1 (5 bases). The CDR3 is 15 amino acids. V lost 6 bases to trimming and J lost 7 bases, with 16 bases between them. Germline loops: CDR1 LNHDA, CDR2 SQIVND (reference sequence).

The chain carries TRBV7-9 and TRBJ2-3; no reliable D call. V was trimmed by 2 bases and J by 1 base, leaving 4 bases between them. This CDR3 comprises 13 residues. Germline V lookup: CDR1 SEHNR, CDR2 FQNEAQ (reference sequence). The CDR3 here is CASSLSGTDTQYF. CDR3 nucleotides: TGTGCCAGCAGCTTATCAGGCACAGATACGCAGTATTTT.

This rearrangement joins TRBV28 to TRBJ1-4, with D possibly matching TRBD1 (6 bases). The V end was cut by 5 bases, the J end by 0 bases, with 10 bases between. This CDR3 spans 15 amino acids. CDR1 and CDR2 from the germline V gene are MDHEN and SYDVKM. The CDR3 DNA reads TGTGCCAGCAGTGTGGGGACATCAACTAATGAAAAACTGTTTTTT. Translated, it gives CASSVGTSTNEKLFF.

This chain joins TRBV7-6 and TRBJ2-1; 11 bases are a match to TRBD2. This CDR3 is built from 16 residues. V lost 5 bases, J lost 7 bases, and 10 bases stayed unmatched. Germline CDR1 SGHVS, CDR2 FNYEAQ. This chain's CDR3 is CASSPVAGGPGNEQFF. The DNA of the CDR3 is TGTGCCAGCAGCCCAGTAGCGGGGGGGCCTGGAAATGAGCAGTTCTTC. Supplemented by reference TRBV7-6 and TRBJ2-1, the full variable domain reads GAGVSQSPRYKVTKRGQDVALRCDPISGHVSLYWYRQALGQGPEFLTYFNYEAQQDKSGLPNDRFSAERPEGSISTLTIQRTEQRDSAMYRCASSPVAGGPGNEQFFGPGTRLTVL.